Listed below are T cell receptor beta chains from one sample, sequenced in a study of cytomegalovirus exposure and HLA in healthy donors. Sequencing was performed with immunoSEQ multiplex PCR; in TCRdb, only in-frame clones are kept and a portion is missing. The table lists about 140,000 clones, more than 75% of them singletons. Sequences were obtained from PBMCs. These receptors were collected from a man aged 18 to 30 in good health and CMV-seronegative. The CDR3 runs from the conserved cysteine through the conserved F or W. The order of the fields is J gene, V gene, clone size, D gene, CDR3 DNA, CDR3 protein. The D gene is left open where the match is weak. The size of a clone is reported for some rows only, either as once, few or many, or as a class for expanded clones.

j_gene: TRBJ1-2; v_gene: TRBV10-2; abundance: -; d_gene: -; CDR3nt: TGCGCCACCTCTCCCGCCGCGTCCCCTAACTATGGCTACACCTTC; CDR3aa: CATSPAASPNYGYTF
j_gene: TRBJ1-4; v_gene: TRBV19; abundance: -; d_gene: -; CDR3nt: TGTGCCAGTAGTATAGATCTATACGGAGTGGAAAAACTGTTTTTT; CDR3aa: CASSIDLYGVEKLFF
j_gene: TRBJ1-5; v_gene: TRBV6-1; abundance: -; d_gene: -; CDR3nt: TGTGCCAGCAAATCCCCAGTTCAGCCCCAGCATTTT; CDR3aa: CASKSPVQPQHF
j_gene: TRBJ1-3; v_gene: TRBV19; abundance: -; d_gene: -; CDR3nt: TGTGCCAGTAGTATAGGGCACCTCTCTGGAAACACCATATATTTT; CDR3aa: CASSIGHLSGNTIYF
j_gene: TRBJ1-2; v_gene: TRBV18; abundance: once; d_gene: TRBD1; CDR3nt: TGTGCCAGCTCACCAAGGGGACAGGACCCCGGGAATGGCTACACCTTC; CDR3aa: CASSPRGQDPGNGYTF
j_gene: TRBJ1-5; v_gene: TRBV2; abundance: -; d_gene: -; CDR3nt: TGTGCCAGCAGTAAGCAGGGGAGCAATCAGCCCCAGCATTTT; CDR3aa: CASSKQGSNQPQHF
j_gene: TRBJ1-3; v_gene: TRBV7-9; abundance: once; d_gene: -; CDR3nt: TGTGCCAGCAGCTTAGCTTCAGGCAGCTCTGGAAACACCATATATTTT; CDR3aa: CASSLASGSSGNTIYF
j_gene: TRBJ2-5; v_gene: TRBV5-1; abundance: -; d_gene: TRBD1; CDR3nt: TGCGCCAGCAGCTCCTCCGGGACAGTCCAAGAGACCCAGTACTTC; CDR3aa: CASSSSGTVQETQYF
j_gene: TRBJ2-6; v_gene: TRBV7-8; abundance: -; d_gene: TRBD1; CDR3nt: TGTGCCAGCAGCTCTCTACAGGGGGCGGCGGGGGCCAACGTCCTGACTTTC; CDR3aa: CASSSLQGAAGANVLTF
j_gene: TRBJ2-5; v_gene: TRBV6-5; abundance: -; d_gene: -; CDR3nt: TGTGCCAGCAGAGACCTGGACAGCCCCCAAGAGACCCAGTACTTC; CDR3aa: CASRDLDSPQETQYF
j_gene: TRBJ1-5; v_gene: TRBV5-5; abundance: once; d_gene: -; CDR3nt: TGTGCCAGCAGCCGACATTATTCTTCCCAGGGGAGCAATCAGCCCCAGCATTTT; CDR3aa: CASSRHYSSQGSNQPQHF
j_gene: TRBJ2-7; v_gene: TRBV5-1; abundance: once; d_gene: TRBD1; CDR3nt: TGCGCCAGCAGCTTCGGACAGGCCCCCTACGAGCAGTACTTC; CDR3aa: CASSFGQAPYEQYF
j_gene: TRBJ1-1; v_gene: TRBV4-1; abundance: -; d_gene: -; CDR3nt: TGCGCCAGCAGCCAACCGTGGCGGGACACTGAAGCTTTCTTT; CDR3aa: CASSQPWRDTEAFF
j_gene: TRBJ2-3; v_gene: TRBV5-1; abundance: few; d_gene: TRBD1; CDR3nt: TGCGCCAGCAATCCCGGGACAGGGTTTACAGATACGCAGTATTTT; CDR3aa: CASNPGTGFTDTQYF
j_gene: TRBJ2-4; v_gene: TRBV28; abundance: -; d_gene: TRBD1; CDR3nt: TGTGCCAGCAGGAAGGACAGGGCCAAAAACATTCAGTACTTC; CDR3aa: CASRKDRAKNIQYF
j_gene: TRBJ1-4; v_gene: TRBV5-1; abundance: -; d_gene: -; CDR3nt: TGCGCCAGCAGCGACTTAGGCGCCGCAACTAATGAAAAACTGTTTTTT; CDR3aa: CASSDLGAATNEKLFF
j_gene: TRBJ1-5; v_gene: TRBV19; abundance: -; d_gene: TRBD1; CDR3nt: TGTGCCAGTAGTTTGGGACAGGCCCCACAATTTAGCAATCAGCCCCAGCATTTT; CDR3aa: CASSLGQAPQFSNQPQHF
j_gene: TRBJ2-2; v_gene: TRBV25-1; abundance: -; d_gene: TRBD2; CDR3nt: TGTGCCAGCAGTGAGGGCTTTCGGGGGGGGAACACCGGGGAGCTGTTTTTT; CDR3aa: CASSEGFRGGNTGELFF
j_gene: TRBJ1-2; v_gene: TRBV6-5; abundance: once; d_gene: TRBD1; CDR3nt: TGTGCCAGCAGTCCGGGACAGAGCTATGGCTACACCTTC; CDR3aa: CASSPGQSYGYTF
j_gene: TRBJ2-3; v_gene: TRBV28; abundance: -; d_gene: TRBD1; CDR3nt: TGTGCCAGCAGTCGACAGGGTGGCCCCCTGGCAGATACGCAGTATTTT; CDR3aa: CASSRQGGPLADTQYF
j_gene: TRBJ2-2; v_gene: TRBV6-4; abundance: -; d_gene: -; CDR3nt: TGTGCCAGCAGTGACAAGGAGGACACCGGGGAGCTGTTTTTT; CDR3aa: CASSDKEDTGELFF
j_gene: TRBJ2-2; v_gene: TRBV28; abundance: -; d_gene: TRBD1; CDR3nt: TGTGCCAGCAGTTTGGTACAGGGGGGGGAGCTGTTTTTT; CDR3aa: CASSLVQGGELFF
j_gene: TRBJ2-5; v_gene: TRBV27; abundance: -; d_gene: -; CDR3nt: TGTGCCAGCAGTCTGGCGACAAGCCAAGAGACCCAGTACTTC; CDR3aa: CASSLATSQETQYF
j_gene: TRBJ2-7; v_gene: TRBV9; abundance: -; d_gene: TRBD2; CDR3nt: TGTGCCAGCAGTCCGAGACTAGCGGGGGAGCAATACGAGCAGTACTTC; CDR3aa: CASSPRLAGEQYEQYF
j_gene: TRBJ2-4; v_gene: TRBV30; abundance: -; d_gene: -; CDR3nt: TGTGCCTGCTCCCTTATCGGAGAGAACCTCCGCAAAAACATTCAGTACTTC; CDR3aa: CACSLIGENLRKNIQYF
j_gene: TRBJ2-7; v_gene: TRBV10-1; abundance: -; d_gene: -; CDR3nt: TGCGCCAGCCCCCTTCTCCGGGACACCAAAAGGAGTTACTACGAGCAGTACTTC; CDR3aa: CASPLLRDTKRSYYEQYF
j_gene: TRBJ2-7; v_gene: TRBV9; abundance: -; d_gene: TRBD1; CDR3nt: TGTGCCAGCAGCGTAGAGGAGGACAGGGTCGAGCAGTACTTC; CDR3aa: CASSVEEDRVEQYF
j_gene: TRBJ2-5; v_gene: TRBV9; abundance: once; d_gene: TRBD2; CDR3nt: TGTGCCAGCGGCCGGACTAGCGGGGGCCAAGAGACCCAGTACTTC; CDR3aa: CASGRTSGGQETQYF
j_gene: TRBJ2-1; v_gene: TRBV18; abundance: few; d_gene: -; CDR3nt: TGTGCCAGCTCAAGAGGAGTTTCCTACAATGAGCAGTTCTTC; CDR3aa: CASSRGVSYNEQFF
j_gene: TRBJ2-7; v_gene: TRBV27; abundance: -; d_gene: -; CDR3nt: TGTGCCAGCAGTTCCGAACTGACTAACTACGAGCAGTACTTC; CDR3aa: CASSSELTNYEQYF
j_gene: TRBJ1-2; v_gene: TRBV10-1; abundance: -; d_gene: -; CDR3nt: TGCGCCAGCATAGGAACAGGGATCCCACAAGGCCATGGCTACACCTTC; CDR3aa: CASIGTGIPQGHGYTF
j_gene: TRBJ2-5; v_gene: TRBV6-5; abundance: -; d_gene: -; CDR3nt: TGTGCCAGCAGGGTCGGGGAAGAGACCCAGTACTTC; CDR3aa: CASRVGEETQYF
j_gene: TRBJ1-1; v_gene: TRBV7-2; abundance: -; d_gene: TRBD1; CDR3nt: TGTGCCAGCAGCCGATCCGGGGGTGGCAGGGGGGCTTTCTTT; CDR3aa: CASSRSGGGRGAFF
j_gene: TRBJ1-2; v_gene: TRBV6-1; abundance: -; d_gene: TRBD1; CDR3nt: TGTGCCAGCAGTTATAGACAGGGGAACTATGGCTACACCTTC; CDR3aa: CASSYRQGNYGYTF
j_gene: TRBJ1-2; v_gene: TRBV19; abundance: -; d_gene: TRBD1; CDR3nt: TGTGCCAGTAGTATAAGCAGGGGAAGGGGGCACTATGGCTACACCTTC; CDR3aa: CASSISRGRGHYGYTF
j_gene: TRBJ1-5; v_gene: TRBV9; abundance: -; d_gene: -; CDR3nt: TGTGCCAGCAGCGTAGGTTCAGGGGGCAATCAGCCCCAGCATTTT; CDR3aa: CASSVGSGGNQPQHF
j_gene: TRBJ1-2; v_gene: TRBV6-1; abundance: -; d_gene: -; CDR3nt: TGTGCCACCACGAGAGCCCACGTACAGGCCCTGGGCTACACCTTC; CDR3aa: CATTRAHVQALGYTF
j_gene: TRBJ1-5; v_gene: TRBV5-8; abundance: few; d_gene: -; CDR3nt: TGTGCCAGCAGCCTTACCTCCCAGTACCAGCCCCAGCATTTT; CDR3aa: CASSLTSQYQPQHF
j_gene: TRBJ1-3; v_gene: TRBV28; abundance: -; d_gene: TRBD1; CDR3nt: TGTGCCAGCAGTTTATTCCGGCGGGACAGGAAATGGGCCGAGGGCTCGAACTCTGGAAACACCATATATTTT; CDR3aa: CASSLFRRDRKWAEGSNSGNTIYF
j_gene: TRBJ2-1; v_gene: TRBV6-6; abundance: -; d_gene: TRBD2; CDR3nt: TGTGCCAGCAGTTACTCGGGTCGGGGGGTTTTTGATGAGCAGTTCTTC; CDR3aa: CASSYSGRGVFDEQFF
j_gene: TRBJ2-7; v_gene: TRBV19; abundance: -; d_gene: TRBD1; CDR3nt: TGTGCCAGTAGATACTCCGCTGGACAGGGGCGGAACTACGAGCAGTACTTC; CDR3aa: CASRYSAGQGRNYEQYF
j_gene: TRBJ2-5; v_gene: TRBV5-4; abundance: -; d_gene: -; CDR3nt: TGTGCCAGCAGCTTGCGGGAAACCCAGTACTTC; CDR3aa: CASSLRETQYF
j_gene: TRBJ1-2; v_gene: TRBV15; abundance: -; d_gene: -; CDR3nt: TGTGCCACCAGCAGAGAGCGGGGCACAGGCTACACCTTC; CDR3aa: CATSRERGTGYTF
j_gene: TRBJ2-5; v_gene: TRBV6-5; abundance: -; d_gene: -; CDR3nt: TGTGCCAGCGCCAGGGGGGCAACAGAGACCCAGTACTTC; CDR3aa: CASARGATETQYF
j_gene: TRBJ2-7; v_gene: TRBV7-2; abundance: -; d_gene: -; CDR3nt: TGTGCCAGCAGCTTAGGGAGGGAAATGGGGCAGTACTTC; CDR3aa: CASSLGREMGQYF
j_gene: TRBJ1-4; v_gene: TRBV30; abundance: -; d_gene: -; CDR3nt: TGTGCCTGGACAGGGCTTAATGAAAAACTGTTTTTT; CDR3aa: CAWTGLNEKLFF
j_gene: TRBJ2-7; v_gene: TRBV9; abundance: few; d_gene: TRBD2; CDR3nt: TGTGCCAGCAGCGGAGCTGAGAGCGGGGGGACCTACGAGCAGTACTTC; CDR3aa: CASSGAESGGTYEQYF
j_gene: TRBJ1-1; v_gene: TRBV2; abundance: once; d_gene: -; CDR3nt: TGTGCCAGCAGATCTGCGGGACGGTTGAACACTGAAGCTTTCTTT; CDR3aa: CASRSAGRLNTEAFF
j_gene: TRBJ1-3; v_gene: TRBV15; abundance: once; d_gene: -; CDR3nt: TGTGCCACCAGCAGAGGAGGCGGAAACACCATATATTTT; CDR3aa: CATSRGGGNTIYF
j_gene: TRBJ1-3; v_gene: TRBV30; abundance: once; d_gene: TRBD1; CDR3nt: TGTGCCTGGAGTCCGACAGGGGGCGCGTTTCTGCGAGGAAACACCATATATTTT; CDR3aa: CAWSPTGGAFLRGNTIYF
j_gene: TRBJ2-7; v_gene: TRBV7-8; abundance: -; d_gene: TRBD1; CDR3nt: TGTGCCAGCAGCCCACGACCGAGACAGGGGATTTACGAGCAGTACTTC; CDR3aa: CASSPRPRQGIYEQYF
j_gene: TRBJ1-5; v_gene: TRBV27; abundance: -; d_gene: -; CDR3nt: TGTGCCAGCAGTTCAAACCGGGTCTCCAATCAGCCCCAGCATTTT; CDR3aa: CASSSNRVSNQPQHF
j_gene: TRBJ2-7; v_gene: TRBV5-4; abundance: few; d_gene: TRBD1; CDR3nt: TGTGCCAGCAGCCAGACAGGGGGCAGGGGGTACGAGCAGTACTTC; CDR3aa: CASSQTGGRGYEQYF
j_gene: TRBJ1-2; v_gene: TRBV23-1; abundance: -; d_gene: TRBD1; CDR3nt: TGCGCCAGCACGGGACAGCCTAACTATGGCTACACCTTC; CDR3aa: CASTGQPNYGYTF
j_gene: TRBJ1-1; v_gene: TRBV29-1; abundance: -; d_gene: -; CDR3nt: TGCAGCGTCCTTAGAGAGAACACTGAAGCTTTCTTT; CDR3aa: CSVLRENTEAFF
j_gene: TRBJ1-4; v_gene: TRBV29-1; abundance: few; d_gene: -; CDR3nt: TGCAGCGGCAGGGGTGTCTATGAAAAACTGTTTTTT; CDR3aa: CSGRGVYEKLFF
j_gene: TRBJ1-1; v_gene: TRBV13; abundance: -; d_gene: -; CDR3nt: TGTGCCAGCCGGGGGGGCATGAACACTGAAGCTTTCTTT; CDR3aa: CASRGGMNTEAFF
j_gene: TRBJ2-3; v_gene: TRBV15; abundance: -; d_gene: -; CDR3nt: TGTGCCACCAGCAGAGGAAGTAGCCGATATGTAGATACGCAGTATTTT; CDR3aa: CATSRGSSRYVDTQYF
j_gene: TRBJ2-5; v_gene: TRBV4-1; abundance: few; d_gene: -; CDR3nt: TGCGCCAGCAGCCAAGGATGGGCAGGGACTCAAGAGACCCAGTACTTC; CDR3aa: CASSQGWAGTQETQYF